What follows are 15 T cell receptor beta chains derived from one specimen sequenced in a study of identical twins. TCRdb itself ran the 5' RACE reads through MiXCR, one entry per CDR3 protein. This repertoire shows around 1.7 million distinct CDR3 sequences, less than 35% found once; its top ten account for more than 0.25%. The sequencing sample was made of cord blood. These receptors were obtained from a newborn girl in good health.

This clonotype was observed a few times. V and J are TRBV24-1 and TRBJ2-1, with 8 bases fitting TRBD2. The V and J ends lost 7 bases and 5 bases, in that order; junction bases with no gene match: 9. Germline values: CDR1 KGHDR, CDR2 SFDVKD. The CDR3 loop spans 15 amino acids. The CDR3 here is CATSESGSSDNEQFF. In DNA form, the CDR3 reads TGTGCCACCAGCGAAAGCGGGAGTTCCGACAATGAGCAGTTCTTC.

This clonotype was seen only a few times. J is TRBJ2-7 and V is TRBV20-1; 7 nucleotides align to TRBD2. V lost 3 bases and J lost 3; bases outside the gene matches: 8. The CDR3 spans 14 residues. In germline, CDR1 is DFQATT, CDR2 SNEGSKA (reference sequence). The CDR3 sequence is CSARGKREGYEQYF. DNA of the CDR3: TGCAGTGCTAGGGGAAAAAGGGAGGGCTACGAGCAGTACTTC.

This clonotype was seen a handful of times. V gene TRBV28 combines with J gene TRBJ1-1, with D possibly matching TRBD1 (5 bases). The length of the CDR3 is 15 residues. Between the trimmed V and J ends, which lost 5 bases and 1 base, there was a span of 14 bases. Germline CDR1 is MDHEN and CDR2 is SYDVKM. The CDR3 loop is CASSPPGGWNTEAFF. The CDR3 bases are TGTGCCAGCAGTCCCCCGGGGGGATGGAACACTGAAGCTTTCTTT.

This rearrangement joins TRBV12-3 or TRBV12-4 to TRBJ2-3, with 11 nucleotides matching TRBD1. Trimming removed 8 bases from V and 3 bases from J; junction bases left unmatched: 7. The CDR3 length is 15 residues. The DNA of the CDR3 is TGTGCCAGCGGGAGGGGACAGGGGGTAACAGATACGCAGTATTTT. Amino acids: CASGRGQGVTDTQYF.

As regards this clonotype: A read error is possible here, since a much larger clone lies one base away. The rearrangement links TRBV20-1 to TRBJ2-4; 14 bases fit TRBD2. CDR1 is DFQATT and CDR2 is SNEGSKA in the germline V gene (reference sequence). The ends lost 6 bases at V and 13 bases at J; junction bases unmatched: 11. There are 14 residues in the CDR3. CDR3 residues: CSAQTSGGANEQYF. The DNA of the CDR3 is TGCAGTGCCCAGACTAGCGGGGGGGCCAATGAGCAGTACTTC.

This clonotype has only a few counts. The V and J genes are TRBV11-1 and TRBJ1-1, with TRBD1 as a possible D gene (6 bases). The V gene's germline CDR1 is SGHAT and CDR2 FQDESV (reference sequence). This CDR3 contains 15 residues. V was pared by 5 bases and J by 4 bases, with 17 bases between. The CDR3 here is CASSPMSGAGTEAFF. CDR3 DNA sequence: TGTGCCAGCAGCCCGATGTCAGGGGCCGGCACTGAAGCTTTCTTT.

In this sample, this clonotype turned up a few times. The chain uses TRBV2 and TRBJ2-7; D not resolved. The CDR3 loop spans 11 amino acids. Deletions cut 7 bases from V and 2 bases from J, with 6 bases between. Per the germline V gene, CDR1 is SNHLY and CDR2 is FYNNEI. CDR3 residues: CASMAAYEQYF. For the CDR3, the DNA is TGTGCCAGCATGGCGGCCTACGAGCAGTACTTC.

This clonotype was observed a few times. The chain employs TRBV9 and TRBJ2-1; D is possibly TRBD2 (6 bases). V dropped 3 bases and J dropped 8 bases, with 9 bases sitting between them. CDR3 size: 12 residues. CDR1 is SGDLS, CDR2 YYNGEE, per germline. CDR3 region: CASSGRDDEQFF. In DNA form, the CDR3 reads TGTGCCAGCAGCGGGCGGGACGATGAGCAGTTCTTC. Combining the CDR3 with reference TRBV9 and TRBJ2-1 gives the whole variable domain DSGVTQTPKHLITATGQRVTLRCSPRSGDLSVYWYQQSLDQGLQFLIQYYNGEERAKGNILERFSAQQFPDLHSELNLSSLELGDSALYFCASSGRDDEQFFGPGTRLTVL.

This clonotype was counted a few times. The rearrangement uses TRBV7-2 and TRBJ2-7, with TRBD2 matching 11 bases. The J segment lost 3 bases and the V segment lost 0 bases, leaving 4 bases of the junction unmatched. Germline V CDR1 and CDR2: SGHTA, FQGNSA. The CDR3 has 16 amino acids. The chain's CDR3 is CASSLAGTSGFYEQYF. The CDR3 region has the DNA TGTGCCAGCAGCTTAGCCGGGACTAGCGGCTTCTACGAGCAGTACTTC.

This clonotype showed up just once. The genes are TRBV12-3 or TRBV12-4 and TRBJ1-2; TRBD1 is a possible D gene (5 bases). The CDR3 sequence is 13 residues long. Trimming pared 6 bases from V and 8 bases from J, leaving 16 bases between. The CDR3 DNA is TGTGCCAGCAGCCATCAAGAAGGGGCCGGCTACACCTTC. Amino acid sequence: CASSHQEGAGYTF.

At least ten counts were recorded for this clonotype. V and J are TRBV28 and TRBJ2-3; D is unresolved. V was cut by 4 bases and J by 4 bases, with 21 bases left in between. This CDR3 comprises 17 residues. Looked up from germline, CDR1 is MDHEN and CDR2 is SYDVKM. Written as DNA, the CDR3 is TGTGCCAGCAGTTCTCCGCTAGAAGACTCAATTGCAGATACGCAGTATTTT. Its translation is CASSSPLEDSIADTQYF.

The J gene is TRBJ2-3, the V gene TRBV20-1, with no clear D. The CDR3 loop spans 15 amino acids. Looked up from germline, CDR1 is DFQATT and CDR2 is SNEGSKA (reference sequence). Trimming took off 3 bases at V and 2 bases at J, with 15 bases between the two ends. As DNA, the CDR3 is TGCAGTGCTAGCTCGCTCGATCGGTACACAGATACGCAGTATTTT. As protein: CSASSLDRYTDTQYF.

This rearrangement joins TRBV28 to TRBJ2-1; 12 positions match TRBD2. The CDR3 runs to 17 residues. V lost 3 bases and J lost 2; bases outside the gene matches: 5. Germline values: CDR1 MDHEN, CDR2 SYDVKM. The CDR3 DNA sequence: TGTGCCAGCAGTTTCTCTAGCGGGAGGGCCGCCTACAATGAGCAGTTCTTC. Translating it yields CASSFSSGRAAYNEQFF.

In its sample, this clonotype was seen a few times. The J gene is TRBJ2-3, the V gene TRBV5-1, with TRBD2 identical over 7 bases. Germline V gene sequence: CDR1 SGHRS, CDR2 YFSETQ. CDR3 size: 16 residues. V dropped 2 bases and J dropped 4; count of bases not matched to a gene: 10. CDR3 residues: CASSLRSGVRADTQYF. CDR3 nucleotide sequence: TGCGCCAGCAGCTTACGAAGCGGGGTCCGCGCAGATACGCAGTATTTT.

The V call is TRBV10-1, the J call TRBJ2-3; D is tentatively TRBD1 or TRBD2 (5 bases each). CDR1 is WNHNN, CDR2 SYGVQD, per germline (reference sequence). Trimming shortened V by 2 bases and J by 4 bases, and 10 bases separated the two germline ends. This CDR3 region has 14 residues. The CDR3 loop reads CASSEGGTADTQYF. The CDR3 bases are TGCGCCAGCAGTGAGGGGGGTACGGCAGATACGCAGTATTTT.